This T cell receptor beta chain was recorded in a study of blood T cell repertoires in COVID-19. Whole-study context: Samples came from the United States, Italy and Spain, spanning acute and convalescent COVID-19.

CDR1 is SNHLY, CDR2 FYNNEI, per germline. Trimming cost V 3 bases and J 9 bases, with 15 bases left between them. The CDR3 spans 15 residues. As originally analysed: Estimation of nucleated cell counts was performed using reference gene primer amplification. Repertoires were generated with immunoSEQ multiplex PCR, while TCRdb's copy carries only in-frame clones and drops some. D and trimming come from the DNA, and the V and J calls and clone size come from that table. The sample yields about 190,000 clones, 75% to 90% seen once. This clone came up many times. J is TRBJ1-6 and V is TRBV2; D possibly corresponds to TRBD1 (6 bases). Input material: peripheral blood. The sequence was collected from a man between 60 and 75 years old with acute or convalescent COVID-19. CDR3 in DNA: TGTGCCAGCAGTGAGGGGTGGACAGTTAGTTCACCCCTCCACTTT. As protein: CASSEGWTVSSPLHF.